This record looks at one T cell receptor (beta chain) sequence and its context. CDR3 size: 13 residues. V was pared by 0 bases and J by 7 bases, with 7 bases between. CDR1 LGHDT and CDR2 YNNKEL come from the germline V gene (reference sequence). These data belong to a study of blood T cell repertoires in COVID-19. In the study overall: Researchers got acute and convalescent COVID-19 samples from the United States, Italy and Spain. Nucleic acid was either cDNA or gDNA, and it came from T cells, B-cell-depleted T cells, or PBMCs.

Per the original methods: Estimation of nucleated cell counts was performed using reference gene primer amplification. The data were produced by immunoSEQ multiplex PCR, yet TCRdb's version contains in-frame clones alone and is incomplete. V and J calls and clone size are given by that table; D and trimming were obtained from the DNA. The sample records 180,000 or so clones, roughly 90% being singletons. The sequence was collected from a man in his forties or fifties with acute or convalescent COVID-19. Sequenced sample: peripheral blood. This chain connects TRBV3-1 (or the pseudogene TRBV3-2) to TRBJ2-1; no definite D call. The CDR3 DNA follows: TGTGCCAGCAGCCAAGACTTTCGGAATGAGCAGTTCTTC. It is translated as CASSQDFRNEQFF.